These 15 T cell receptor beta chains originate from one sample sequenced in a study of response to subunit inactivated influenza vaccine. A single record per CDR3 protein comes from TCRdb applying MiXCR to the RT-PCR reads. The sample yields 600,000 to 700,000 distinct CDR3 sequences, 12% to 15% seen once. The sample in question was PBMCs from blood, obtained around 14 days before vaccination. The receptors here all came from a man aged 45-65 years who received an inactivated influenza vaccine.

This clonotype was seen a few times. The chain couples TRBV29-1 to TRBJ2-2; tentatively, D is TRBD1 (6 bases). V lost 6 bases to trimming and J lost 4 bases, with 12 bases between them. The CDR3 contains 13 residues. From germline, CDR1 is SQVTM and CDR2 ANQGSEA. CDR3: CSVLGTRTGELFF. CDR3 in DNA: TGCAGCGTCCTTGGGACACGCACCGGGGAGCTGTTTTTT.

This chain joins TRBV5-5 and TRBJ2-1; the D gene is possibly TRBD1 (7 bases). Trimming left V 1 base short and J 7 bases short, with 24 bases between. This CDR3 contains 18 residues. Germline loops: CDR1 SGHKS, CDR2 YYEKEE (reference sequence). CDR3 sequence (DNA): TGTGCCAGCAGCTTGATCTTCCCGGACATCAGGGGGAGGAATGAGCAGTTCTTC. Protein sequence: CASSLIFPDIRGRNEQFF.

In this sample, this clonotype turned up a few times. The chain uses TRBV20-1 and TRBJ1-6; weak D call: TRBD1 (6 bases). Trimming took 0 bases from V and 7 from J, leaving 16 bases between them. The CDR3 sequence is 16 residues long. Germline V gene sequence: CDR1 DFQATT, CDR2 SNEGSKA (reference sequence). The CDR3 sequence: CSAREGGGGYNSPLHF. The DNA for the CDR3 is TGCAGTGCTAGAGAGGGGGGAGGGGGTTACAATTCACCCCTCCACTTT.

The table lists this clonotype with a few counts. This chain uses TRBV29-1 with TRBJ2-3, with 7 bases aligning to TRBD2. CDR1 and CDR2 from the germline V gene are SQVTM and ANQGSEA. V lost 7 bases and J lost 4; bases outside the gene matches: 11. This CDR3 comprises 14 residues. The CDR3 DNA sequence: TGCAGCGCCTACGGCGACCGGGAGGCAGATACGCAGTATTTT. Protein product: CSAYGDREADTQYF.

V gene TRBV28 combines with J gene TRBJ2-5, with 8 nucleotides matching TRBD2. This CDR3 comprises 15 residues. Trimming removed 7 bases from V and 5 bases from J; junction bases left unmatched: 12. Germline V lookup: CDR1 MDHEN, CDR2 SYDVKM. The chain's CDR3 is CASTRLAGLQETQYF. The CDR3 DNA follows: TGTGCCAGCACTAGGTTAGCGGGATTGCAGGAGACCCAGTACTTC.

The chain links TRBV20-1 to TRBJ2-1; D remains unclear. V shed 6 bases and J shed 8 bases, with 8 bases lying between them. CDR1 is DFQATT and CDR2 is SNEGSKA in the germline V gene (reference sequence). The CDR3 is made up of 10 amino acids. The CDR3 DNA sequence: TGCAGTGCCGTTGACTATGAGCAGTTCTTC. Its translation: CSAVDYEQFF.

This clonotype occurred a few times. CDR3 amino acids: CASSVETVEETQYF. The DNA of the CDR3 is TGCGCCAGCAGCGTGGAGACAGTCGAAGAGACCCAGTACTTC. The chain employs TRBV5-1 and TRBJ2-5; TRBD1 might be the D (5 bases). From germline, CDR1 is SGHRS and CDR2 YFSETQ. Trimming pared 4 bases from V and 3 bases from J, leaving 13 bases between. This CDR3 is 14 amino acids long.

J is TRBJ2-7 and V is TRBV2; D is ambiguous. CDR1 and CDR2 (germline): SNHLY, FYNNEI. The CDR3 has 14 residues. The V end was cut by 3 bases, the J end by 5 bases, with 14 bases between. CDR3 sequence reads: CASSDVGSIHEQYF. CDR3 DNA: TGTGCCAGCAGTGATGTGGGAAGTATCCACGAGCAGTACTTC.

This rearrangement joins TRBV20-1 to TRBJ2-1, with 10 nucleotides matching TRBD2. The germline CDR1 and CDR2 sequences are DFQATT and SNEGSKA (reference sequence). CDR3 size: 14 residues. The ends lost 6 bases at V and 3 bases at J; junction bases unmatched: 5. CDR3 protein: CSALAGGYYNEQFF. CDR3 bases: TGCAGTGCGTTAGCGGGGGGCTACTACAATGAGCAGTTCTTC.

The rearrangement links TRBV28 to TRBJ2-5; D gene unclear. Between the trimmed V and J ends, which lost 5 bases and 6 bases, there was a span of 22 bases. CDR1 is MDHEN, CDR2 SYDVKM, per germline. This CDR3 contains 16 residues. CDR3 coding DNA: TGTGCCAGCAGTACCCTCGGCGTGGGGAAGTACAAGACCCAGTACTTC. This sequence encodes CASSTLGVGKYKTQYF.

The genes are TRBV15 and TRBJ2-5; 12 positions agree with TRBD2. Losses at the gene ends were 7 bases for V and 6 bases for J; bases not matched to a gene: 6. Germline values: CDR1 LNHNV, CDR2 YYDKDF (reference sequence). The CDR3 consists of 14 residues. The CDR3: CATTPTSGRKTQYF. The CDR3 DNA reads as TGTGCCACCACCCCGACTAGCGGGAGAAAGACCCAGTACTTC.

Only a few counts were recorded for this clonotype. In DNA form, the CDR3 reads TGCAGCGTTGAAGCCCTACAGGGGAGCACTGAAGCTTTCTTT. This gives the protein CSVEALQGSTEAFF. The chain employs TRBV29-1 and TRBJ1-1; 7 nucleotides match TRBD1. Germline V gene sequence: CDR1 SQVTM, CDR2 ANQGSEA. V gave up 1 base and J gave up 4 bases; unmatched junction bases: 6. This CDR3 is built from 14 residues.

This clonotype occurred a few times. The genes are TRBV2 and TRBJ2-1, with D perhaps matching TRBD2 (6 bases). CDR3 length equals 15 residues. V lost 8 bases and J 2 bases, leaving 16 bases between the germline ends. From germline, CDR1 is SNHLY and CDR2 FYNNEI. CDR3: CASRPVWEAYNEQFF. The CDR3 DNA follows: TGTGCCAGCCGTCCGGTTTGGGAGGCCTACAATGAGCAGTTCTTC. Looking up the rest from reference TRBV2 and TRBJ2-1 gives the full variable domain: EPEVTQTPSHQVTQMGQEVILRCVPISNHLYFYWYRQILGQKVEFLVSFYNNEISEKSEIFDDQFSVERPDGSNFTLKIRSTKLEDSAMYFCASRPVWEAYNEQFFGPGTRLTVL.

This clonotype was found many times. V usage is TRBV6-2 or TRBV6-3 and J usage is TRBJ2-6; D unresolved. V lost 6 bases to trimming and J lost 0 bases, with 18 bases between them. CDR3 size: 18 residues. The germline gives CDR1 MNHEY, CDR2 SVGEGT. CDR3: CASSPISGYSSGANVLTF. CDR3 coding DNA: TGTGCCAGCAGCCCAATCTCAGGCTATTCCTCTGGGGCCAACGTCCTGACTTTC.

The chain links TRBV5-1 to TRBJ2-5; TRBD2 matches 7 bases. Per the germline V gene, CDR1 is SGHRS and CDR2 is YFSETQ. The CDR3 extends over 16 amino acids. The ends lost 3 bases at V and 1 base at J; junction bases unmatched: 9. The CDR3 DNA sequence: TGCGCCAGCAGCTCTTCCTATAGCGGGCCCCAAGAGACCCAGTACTTC. This encodes CASSSSYSGPQETQYF.